What follows are 21 T cell receptor beta chains derived from one specimen sequenced in a study of response to subunit inactivated influenza vaccine. Via MiXCR, TCRdb re-called the RT-PCR reads, giving one row per CDR3 protein. Here the sample spans roughly 700,000 distinct CDR3 sequences, approximately 14% being singletons. The sample was PBMCs from blood, taken around 14 days before vaccination. The receptor source for this set is a man aged 45-65 years who received an inactivated influenza vaccine.

V gene TRBV4-2 combines with J gene TRBJ2-2; D tentatively reads TRBD1 or TRBD2 (5 bases each). This CDR3 is built from 16 residues. Germline V gene data show CDR1 as LGHNA and CDR2 as YNFKEQ. Trimming left V 1 base short and J 0 bases short, with 9 bases between. Here the CDR3 DNA reads TGTGCCAGCAGCCAAGGGGGACGGACGAACACCGGGGAGCTGTTTTTT. Amino acid sequence: CASSQGGRTNTGELFF.

The sample holds a few counts of this clonotype. This sequence joins TRBV30 and TRBJ2-7; 10 bases map to TRBD1. V lost 4 bases, J lost 4 bases, and 7 bases stayed unmatched. The germline CDR1 and CDR2 sequences are GTSNPN and SVGIG (reference sequence). The CDR3 spans 14 residues. This chain's CDR3 is CAWTSGTGDYEQYF. CDR3 sequence (DNA): TGTGCCTGGACTTCCGGGACAGGGGATTACGAGCAGTACTTC. The whole variable domain, filled in from reference TRBV30 and TRBJ2-7, reads SQTIHQWPATLVQPVGSPLSLECTVEGTSNPNLYWYRQAAGRGLQLLFYSVGIGQISSEVPQNLSASRPQDRQFILSSKKLLLSDSGFYLCAWTSGTGDYEQYFGPGTRLTVT.

This clonotype was counted between two and nine times. This chain uses TRBV7-9 with TRBJ2-7; 10 nucleotides align to TRBD2. V lost 5 bases, J lost 0 bases, and 4 bases stayed unmatched. Per the germline V gene, CDR1 is SEHNR and CDR2 is FQNEAQ (reference sequence). The CDR3 consists of 15 residues. The CDR3 here is CASSQGLAVSYEQYF. Written as DNA, the CDR3 is TGTGCCAGCAGCCAAGGACTAGCGGTCTCCTACGAGCAGTACTTC.

The chain recombines TRBV20-1 with TRBJ1-4, with a possible D match to TRBD1 (5 bases). Between the trimmed V and J ends, which lost 3 bases and 1 base, there was a span of 9 bases. CDR1 is DFQATT, CDR2 SNEGSKA, per germline (reference sequence). This CDR3 is built from 14 residues. Here the CDR3 reads CSARRGGTNEKLFF. The CDR3 coding sequence is TGCAGTGCTAGGAGGGGCGGAACTAATGAAAAACTGTTTTTT.

This clonotype was observed a few times. V usage is TRBV7-2 and J usage is TRBJ2-7, with 12 positions matching TRBD2. Germline loops: CDR1 SGHTA, CDR2 FQGNSA. Trimming at V came to 4 bases and at J to 3 bases, leaving 4 bases not matched to a gene. The CDR3 loop spans 15 amino acids. CDR3 region: CASSSPGLAGYEQYF. Here the CDR3 DNA reads TGTGCCAGCAGCTCTCCGGGACTAGCGGGCTACGAGCAGTACTTC.

This clonotype was seen at least ten times. CDR3 region: CASSQDIPYEQYF. As DNA, the CDR3 is TGCGCCAGCAGCCAAGACATCCCCTACGAGCAGTACTTC. V and J are TRBV4-3 and TRBJ2-7; D remains ambiguous. V was cut by 0 bases and J by 2 bases, with 5 bases left in between. CDR1 is LGHNA and CDR2 is YSLEER in the germline V gene. This CDR3 is built from 13 residues.

This sequence joins TRBV7-9 and TRBJ2-1; TRBD2 matches at 13 bases. Trimming removed 4 bases from V and 3 bases from J; junction bases left unmatched: 6. Germline V gene lookup returns CDR1 SEHNR and CDR2 FQNEAQ (reference sequence). The CDR3 sequence is 17 residues long. The CDR3 DNA is TGTGCCAGCAGCTCGAGGACTAGCGGGAGTGTCTACAATGAGCAGTTCTTC. Residues: CASSSRTSGSVYNEQFF.

The chain recombines TRBV6-2 or TRBV6-3 with TRBJ1-1, with D uncertain. Per the germline V gene, CDR1 is MNHEY and CDR2 is SVGEGT. The CDR3 is made up of 15 amino acids. Between the trimmed V and J ends, which lost 5 bases and 5 bases, there was a span of 18 bases. CDR3 sequence (DNA): TGTGCCAGCAGTATATACGGCAGAGCCCTAACTGAAGCTTTCTTT. The encoded protein is CASSIYGRALTEAFF.

This clonotype occurred once. The rearrangement joins TRBV6-1 to TRBJ2-7; 12 nucleotides align to TRBD2. The germline V gene encodes CDR1 MNHNS and CDR2 SASEGT. The CDR3 is made up of 18 amino acids. The junction had 13 bases not matched to a gene; V was cut back by 5 bases and J by 2 bases. The CDR3 spells CASSPLPRLAGAPYEQYF. Written as DNA, the CDR3 is TGTGCCAGCAGTCCCCTGCCCAGACTAGCGGGGGCCCCCTACGAGCAGTACTTC.

This chain links TRBV6-2 or TRBV6-3 with TRBJ2-1, with no clear D. Trimming left V 6 bases short and J 0 bases short, with 12 bases between. CDR3 size: 15 residues. The germline CDR1 and CDR2 sequences are MNHEY and SVGEGT. CDR3 sequence: CASRVVDPSYNEQFF. The CDR3 DNA reads TGTGCCAGCAGGGTAGTCGACCCCTCCTACAATGAGCAGTTCTTC.

This chain connects TRBV25-1 to TRBJ1-1, with D tentatively TRBD1 (6 bases). V was shortened by 4 bases and J by 5 bases, with 17 bases between the two germline ends. This CDR3 has 15 amino acids. The germline CDR1 and CDR2 sequences are MGHDK and SYGVNS. The CDR3 sequence: CASSGLNQGRTEAFF. CDR3 in DNA: TGTGCCAGCAGTGGACTAAACCAGGGGAGGACTGAAGCTTTCTTT.

The CDR3 DNA follows: TGTGCCAGCTCACCACAGGGGTATAACAATCAGCCCCAGCATTTT. Protein: CASSPQGYNNQPQHF. This chain joins TRBV18 and TRBJ1-5; possibly TRBD1 for D (5 bases). V was pared by 1 base and J by 3 bases, with 10 bases between. From germline, CDR1 is KGHSH and CDR2 LQKENI. The CDR3 is made up of 15 amino acids.

The chain uses TRBV7-9 and TRBJ2-5; no clear D gene. V lost 1 base and J lost 4, with 10 bases in between. This CDR3 comprises 14 residues. Germline V gene data show CDR1 as SEHNR and CDR2 as FQNEAQ (reference sequence). The CDR3 bases are TGTGCCAGCAGCTTAGTTGAGATACTAGAGACCCAGTACTTC. Protein product: CASSLVEILETQYF.

This clonotype was seen many times. In DNA, the CDR3 is TGTGCCAGCAGTGAAACAGGGGGGCTTAGCAATCAGCCCCAGCATTTT. Translating gives CASSETGGLSNQPQHF. This chain uses TRBV6-1 with TRBJ1-5, with 8 bases aligning to TRBD1. V gave up 2 bases and J gave up 0 bases; unmatched junction bases: 3. Germline V lookup: CDR1 MNHNS, CDR2 SASEGT. The CDR3 is 16 amino acids.

This clonotype appeared a few times. This chain links TRBV20-1 with TRBJ2-3, with D possibly matching TRBD1 (6 bases). V was clipped by 4 bases and J by 3 bases, with 11 bases between them. Germline V gives CDR1 DFQATT, CDR2 SNEGSKA (reference sequence). CDR3 size: 13 residues. The CDR3 DNA is TGCAGTGCTACCTCGCAGGGGACAGATACGCAGTATTTT. This translates into CSATSQGTDTQYF.

The sample holds a few counts of this clonotype. The J gene is TRBJ2-1, the V gene TRBV7-9, with D possibly matching TRBD2 (5 bases). The CDR3 extends over 15 amino acids. Germline V lookup: CDR1 SEHNR, CDR2 FQNEAQ (reference sequence). V gave up 5 bases and J gave up 2 bases, with 13 bases separating them. The CDR3 DNA follows: TGTGCCAGCAGCCCTAGGCCGGGGACCTACAATGAGCAGTTCTTC. Translated, it gives CASSPRPGTYNEQFF.

This clonotype was seen only a few times. The chain employs TRBV12-3 or TRBV12-4 and TRBJ1-2; no definite D call. Trimming shortened V by 7 bases and J by 5 bases, and 11 bases separated the two germline ends. The CDR3 sequence is 12 residues long. Here the CDR3 DNA reads TGTGCCAGCAACAAATTAGGGTATGGCTACACCTTC. Encoded protein: CASNKLGYGYTF.

This clonotype was counted a few times. V is TRBV20-1 and J is TRBJ2-7, with a possible D match to TRBD2 (5 bases). The CDR3 extends over 15 amino acids. The germline V gene encodes CDR1 DFQATT and CDR2 SNEGSKA (reference sequence). Trimming removed 3 bases at V and 5 bases at J, with 20 bases between. The CDR3 DNA sequence: TGCAGTGCTAGTAGGGCAGGCTCAGCGAGGGACGAGCAGTACTTC. Its translation: CSASRAGSARDEQYF.

The table lists this clonotype with many counts. V usage is TRBV12-3 or TRBV12-4 and J usage is TRBJ2-7; TRBD2 might be the D (5 bases). The CDR3 loop spans 15 amino acids. The V gene lost 6 bases and the J gene lost 2 bases, with 17 bases spanning the gap. The CDR3 region has the DNA TGTGCCAGCAGCCAGGCCCACGGGAACACCTACGAGCAGTACTTC. It yields the protein CASSQAHGNTYEQYF.

The CDR3 loop is CSGMGLAVDYEQYF. The CDR3 nucleotides read TGCAGTGGAATGGGACTAGCGGTCGACTACGAGCAGTACTTC. This rearrangement joins TRBV20-1 to TRBJ2-7, with 11 bases identical to TRBD2. Germline V lookup: CDR1 DFQATT, CDR2 SNEGSKA (reference sequence). This CDR3 has 14 amino acids. J was trimmed by 3 bases and V by 7 bases; bases with no gene match: 8.

V gene TRBV28 combines with J gene TRBJ2-7; the D is unclear. The V end lost 3 bases, the J end lost 3 bases, and 9 bases lay between the germline ends. This CDR3 comprises 13 residues. CDR1 is MDHEN, CDR2 SYDVKM, per germline. CDR3 in amino acids: CASSFLSDYEQYF. For the CDR3, the DNA is TGTGCCAGCAGTTTCTTGTCGGACTACGAGCAGTACTTC. Complete variable domain (other parts from reference TRBV28 and TRBJ2-7): DVKVTQSSRYLVKRTGEKVFLECVQDMDHENMFWYRQDPGLGLRLIYFSYDVKMKEKGDIPEGYSVSREKKERFSLILESASTNQTSMYLCASSFLSDYEQYFGPGTRLTVT.